A single sample gave rise to the 21 T cell receptor beta chains below, sequenced in a study of blood T cell repertoires in COVID-19. TCRdb's table, derived via immunoSEQ multiplex PCR, lists solely in-frame clones and lacks some. Of around 52,000 clones listed, over 80% are singletons. The sample was peripheral blood. The receptor source for this set is a woman aged 60-75 years with acute or convalescent COVID-19.

The rearrangement links TRBV5-6 to TRBJ2-7; D is perhaps TRBD1 (6 bases). The CDR3 consists of 14 residues. Germline assignment: CDR1 SGHDT and CDR2 YYEEEE. The V and J ends lost 5 bases and 7 bases respectively, with 19 bases between them. CDR3: CASSLGAGVLEQYF. CDR3 nucleotide sequence: TGTGCCAGCAGTCTGGGGGCAGGGGTCCTGGAGCAGTACTTC.

The V gene is TRBV13, the J gene TRBJ2-3, with no clear D. The length of the CDR3 is 14 residues. The germline V and J ends were trimmed by 1 base and 4 bases, with 9 bases remaining between them. Germline CDR1 PRHDT, CDR2 FYEKMQ (reference sequence). The CDR3 sequence: CASSLENEADTQYF. DNA of the CDR3: TGTGCCAGCAGCTTAGAGAACGAGGCAGATACGCAGTATTTT.

V gene TRBV19 combines with J gene TRBJ2-2; D is unresolved. This CDR3 has 12 amino acids. Germline V CDR1 and CDR2: LNHDA, SQIVND (reference sequence). V was shortened by 4 bases and J by 6 bases, with 6 bases between the two germline ends. The CDR3 DNA is TGTGCCAGTAGTAATCTTGCCGGGGAGCTGTTTTTT. Translating gives CASSNLAGELFF.

This clone was counted only a few times. V gene TRBV7-8 combines with J gene TRBJ2-3; TRBD2 matches 8 bases. The germline gives CDR1 SGHVS, CDR2 FQNEAQ. The CDR3 contains 16 residues. Trimming at V came to 1 base and at J to 4 bases, leaving 7 bases not matched to a gene. The CDR3 nucleotides read TGTGCCAGCAGCTTAGGTGCGGGGGGTAGTTCAGATACGCAGTATTTT. It codes for CASSLGAGGSSDTQYF.

The chain combines TRBV30 with TRBJ2-2, with D unresolved. Germline CDR1 is GTSNPN and CDR2 is SVGIG (reference sequence). Trimming cost V 2 bases and J 6 bases, with 10 bases left between them. This CDR3 spans 13 amino acids. Written as DNA, the CDR3 is TGTGCCTGGAGTACAGTACCCGCCGGGGAGCTGTTTTTT. It encodes CAWSTVPAGELFF. The complete variable domain, with remaining parts taken from reference TRBV30 and TRBJ2-2, reads SQTIHQWPATLVQPVGSPLSLECTVEGTSNPNLYWYRQAAGRGLQLLFYSVGIGQISSEVPQNLSASRPQDRQFILSSKKLLLSDSGFYLCAWSTVPAGELFFGEGSRLTVL.

This clone showed up just once. The V gene is TRBV29-1, the J gene TRBJ2-7, with D hard to call. The germline V gene has CDR1 SQVTM and CDR2 ANQGSEA. The CDR3 loop spans 13 amino acids. The V and J ends lost 5 bases and 2 bases respectively, with 13 bases between them. The CDR3 sequence is CSVREERTYEQYF. The CDR3 DNA follows: TGCAGCGTTCGTGAAGAGAGAACCTACGAGCAGTACTTC.

The chain combines TRBV5-1 with TRBJ2-1; D unresolved. V was trimmed by 2 bases and J by 7 bases, leaving 10 bases between them. Germline CDR1 is SGHRS and CDR2 is YFSETQ. This CDR3 contains 13 residues. The CDR3 bases are TGCGCCAGCAGCTTAACAGAGTTGAATGAGCAGTTCTTC. Translating it yields CASSLTELNEQFF. The full variable domain, in which reference TRBV5-1 and TRBJ2-1 provide the parts outside the CDR3, is KAGVTQTPRYLIKTRGQQVTLSCSPISGHRSVSWYQQTPGQGLQFLFEYFSETQRNKGNFPGRFSGRQFSNSRSEMNVSTLELGDSALYLCASSLTELNEQFFGPGTRLTVL.

This chain uses TRBV4-1 with TRBJ1-1; unclear D gene. V lost 3 bases to trimming and J lost 8 bases, with 10 bases between them. Looked up from germline, CDR1 is MGHRA and CDR2 is YSYEKL. The CDR3 runs 12 residues. CDR3: CASSQAETEAFF. Written as DNA, the CDR3 is TGCGCCAGCAGCCAGGCGGAGACCGAAGCTTTCTTT.

The chain has TRBV11-1 and TRBJ2-1; no clear D gene. The CDR3 consists of 15 residues. CDR1 is SGHAT and CDR2 is FQDESV in the germline V gene (reference sequence). V was trimmed by 3 bases and J by 6 bases, leaving 15 bases between them. The CDR3: CASSLRLDVGNEQFF. DNA of the CDR3: TGTGCCAGCAGCTTGCGGCTAGATGTCGGCAATGAGCAGTTCTTC.

The V gene is TRBV9, the J gene TRBJ2-2, with 9 positions matching TRBD2. There are 16 residues in the CDR3. V lost 3 bases to trimming and J lost 5 bases; unmatched junction nucleotides: 8. From germline, CDR1 is SGDLS and CDR2 YYNGEE. The DNA of the CDR3 is TGTGCCAGCAGCGCCGCTAGCGGGGTGATTACCGGGGAGCTGTTTTTT. Residues: CASSAASGVITGELFF.

This chain links TRBV6-1 with TRBJ1-1; TRBD1 is a possible D gene (5 bases). The germline V and J ends were trimmed by 3 bases and 5 bases, with 10 bases remaining between them. Germline CDR1 reads MNHNS; CDR2 reads SASEGT. The CDR3 has 13 amino acids. The DNA for the CDR3 is TGTGCCAGCAGTGAGCAGGGTCTGACTGAAGCTTTCTTT. As protein: CASSEQGLTEAFF.

The chain is built from TRBV5-4 and TRBJ1-6, with a weak D call TRBD1 (5 bases). The CDR3 is 14 residues long. Trimming took 3 bases from V and 5 from J, leaving 9 bases between them. The germline gives CDR1 SGHNT, CDR2 YYREEE (reference sequence). As DNA, the CDR3 is TGTGCCAGCAGCTCCCCGGGGGATAATTCACCCCTCCACTTT. Its translation is CASSSPGDNSPLHF.

The chain carries TRBV27 and TRBJ2-3; 9 bases align to TRBD1. The length of the CDR3 is 14 residues. V dropped 6 bases and J dropped 3; count of bases not matched to a gene: 4. CDR1 and CDR2 from the germline V gene are MNHEY and SMNVEV (reference sequence). The CDR3 nucleotides are TGTGCCAGCAGCCACAGGGGGCTGACAGATACGCAGTATTTT. The encoded protein is CASSHRGLTDTQYF.

The chain carries TRBV7-3 and TRBJ2-7; a possible D gene is TRBD2 (5 bases). Trimming removed 5 bases from V and 3 bases from J, with 11 bases in between. CDR1 is SGHTA and CDR2 is FQGTGA in the germline V gene. CDR3 length: 13 residues. The CDR3 reads CASSPGLLYEQYF. The CDR3 DNA sequence: TGTGCCAGCAGCCCCGGACTGCTCTACGAGCAGTACTTC. Based on the CDR3 plus reference TRBV7-3 and TRBJ2-7, the full variable domain is GAGVSQTPSNKVTEKGKYVELRCDPISGHTALYWYRQSLGQGPEFLIYFQGTGAADDSGLPNDRFFAVRPEGSVSTLKIQRTERGDSAVYLCASSPGLLYEQYFGPGTRLTVT.

The rearrangement links TRBV29-1 to TRBJ1-2; no reliable D call. This CDR3 has 12 amino acids. The germline V gene encodes CDR1 SQVTM and CDR2 ANQGSEA. V was trimmed by 2 bases and J by 5 bases, leaving 9 bases between them. The DNA for the CDR3 is TGCAGCGTTGAACCTAGACGTTATGGCTACACCTTC. It yields the protein CSVEPRRYGYTF.

This clone came up once. This chain uses TRBV5-1 with TRBJ2-6; 9 nucleotides line up with TRBD1. The CDR3 extends over 17 amino acids. The germline V gene has CDR1 SGHRS and CDR2 YFSETQ. V trimming: 0 bases; J trimming: 4 bases; junction bases outside the gene matches: 5. CDR3 nucleotide sequence: TGCGCCAGCAGCTTGGGACAGGGGGTAGAAGGGGCCAACGTCCTGACTTTC. Its protein is CASSLGQGVEGANVLTF.

The chain combines TRBV6-1 with TRBJ2-4, with 8 bases aligning to TRBD1. Germline CDR1 is MNHNS and CDR2 is SASEGT. The CDR3 totals 16 residues. After removal of 4 bases from V and 0 bases from J, the junction contained 5 bases not matched to a gene. CDR3 sequence: CASSATGGVAKNIQYF. The CDR3 DNA reads TGTGCCAGCAGTGCCACAGGGGGAGTAGCCAAAAACATTCAGTACTTC.

The chain is built from TRBV7-6 and TRBJ2-7, with TRBD2 matching over 7 bases. CDR3 size: 11 residues. The germline V gene encodes CDR1 SGHVS and CDR2 FNYEAQ. The trim removed 5 bases at V and 5 bases at J, leaving 0 bases unmatched. CDR3 sequence: CASSRGDEQYF. The CDR3, as DNA: TGTGCCAGCAGCCGGGGGGACGAGCAGTACTTC.

The V and J genes are TRBV27 and TRBJ1-4; 7 positions agree with TRBD1. V shed 6 bases and J 6 bases; nucleotides not matched to a gene: 13. The length of the CDR3 is 16 residues. Germline CDR1 is MNHEY and CDR2 is SMNVEV (reference sequence). This CDR3 is CASRGGQDTLDEKLFF. The CDR3 nucleotides are TGTGCCAGCAGGGGCGGACAGGACACATTGGATGAAAAACTGTTTTTT. The full variable domain, with the rest looked up from reference TRBV27 and TRBJ1-4, is EAQVTQNPRYLITVTGKKLTVTCSQNMNHEYMSWYRQDPGLGLRQIYYSMNVEVTDKGDVPEGYKVSRKEKRNFPLILESPSPNQTSLYFCASRGGQDTLDEKLFFGSGTQLSVL.

The chain combines TRBV18 with TRBJ1-2; tentatively, D is TRBD1 (5 bases). Trimming stripped 6 bases from V and 5 bases from J, with 16 bases between. This CDR3 has 14 amino acids. Germline CDR1 reads KGHSH; CDR2 reads LQKENI. The DNA of the CDR3 is TGTGCCAGCTCTCTCAGACAGACAGTTTATGGCTACACCTTC. As protein: CASSLRQTVYGYTF.

A few counts support this clone. V and J are TRBV5-8 and TRBJ1-5; no reliable D call. This CDR3 contains 15 residues. Trimming removed 1 base from V and 3 bases from J, with 11 bases in between. CDR1 and CDR2 from the germline V gene are SGHTS and YDEGEE. The CDR3 region is CASSLRAMVNQPQHF. CDR3 DNA: TGTGCCAGCAGCTTGCGAGCGATGGTCAATCAGCCCCAGCATTTT.